This T cell receptor (beta chain) was found in a study of shared clonotypes between healthy human individuals. Study results and caveats: Owing to a small donor count, the genetic and exposure-history diversity represented was limited. Blood was the only sampled material, and tissue repertoires likely differ.

As regards this clone: Its antigen remains unknown.

Trimming took off 5 bases at V and 0 bases at J, with 17 bases between the two ends. In germline, CDR1 is PRHDT, CDR2 FYEKMQ (reference sequence). This CDR3 is built from 17 residues. Researchers ran the assay at a deep level. In the study's own analysis: ImmunoSEQ output lacked quality scores and full-length reads, limiting matched filtering. The table came from immunoSEQ multiplex PCR; TCRdb's copy has only in-frame clones and leaves some out. The V and J calls and clone size come from that table; D and trimming were worked out from the DNA. The sample has approximately 1,500,000 clones, 96% seen once.

Input material: naive CD4+ T cells sorted from blood. Subset noted: CD45RA+ positively selected. The chain employs TRBV13 and TRBJ1-3; TRBD1 might be the D (5 bases). This clonotype was sampled from a man in his thirties or forties in good health. The CDR3 coding sequence is TGTGCCAGCAGCCCAAGTCTCAGGGATAGCTCTGGAAACACCATATATTTT. Encoded protein: CASSPSLRDSSGNTIYF.